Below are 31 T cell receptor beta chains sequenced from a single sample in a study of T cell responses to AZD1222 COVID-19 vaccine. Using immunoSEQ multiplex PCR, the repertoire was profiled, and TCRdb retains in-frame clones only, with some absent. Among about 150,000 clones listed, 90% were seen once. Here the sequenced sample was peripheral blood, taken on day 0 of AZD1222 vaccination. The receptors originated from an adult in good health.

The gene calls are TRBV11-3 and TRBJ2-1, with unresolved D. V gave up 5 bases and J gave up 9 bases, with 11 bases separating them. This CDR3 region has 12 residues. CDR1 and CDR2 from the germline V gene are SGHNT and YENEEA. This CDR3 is CASSLQDAEQFF. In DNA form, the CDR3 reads TGTGCCAGCAGCCTCCAGGATGCTGAGCAGTTCTTC.

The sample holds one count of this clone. For the CDR3, the DNA is TGCGCCAGCAGCTTGGTTGGCAGGGAGTATGGCTACACCTTC. Translating it yields CASSLVGREYGYTF. The chain recombines TRBV5-1 with TRBJ1-2; possibly TRBD1 for D (5 bases). Trimming removed 0 bases at V and 5 bases at J, with 11 bases between. This CDR3 has 14 amino acids. The germline gives CDR1 SGHRS, CDR2 YFSETQ. Drawing the rest from reference TRBV5-1 and TRBJ1-2, the complete variable domain is KAGVTQTPRYLIKTRGQQVTLSCSPISGHRSVSWYQQTPGQGLQFLFEYFSETQRNKGNFPGRFSGRQFSNSRSEMNVSTLELGDSALYLCASSLVGREYGYTFGSGTRLTVV.

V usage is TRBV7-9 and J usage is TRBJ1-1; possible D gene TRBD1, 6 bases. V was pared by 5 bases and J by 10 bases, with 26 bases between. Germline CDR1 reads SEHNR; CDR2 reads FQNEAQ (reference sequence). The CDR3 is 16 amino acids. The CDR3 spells CASSLNRWDTFGGAFF. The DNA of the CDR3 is TGTGCCAGCAGCCTCAATCGGTGGGACACCTTCGGAGGAGCTTTCTTT.

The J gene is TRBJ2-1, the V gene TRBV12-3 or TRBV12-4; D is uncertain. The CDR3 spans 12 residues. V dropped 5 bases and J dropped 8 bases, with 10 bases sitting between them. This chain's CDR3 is CASSLRGDEQFF. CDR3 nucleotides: TGTGCCAGCAGTCTCCGTGGGGATGAGCAGTTCTTC.

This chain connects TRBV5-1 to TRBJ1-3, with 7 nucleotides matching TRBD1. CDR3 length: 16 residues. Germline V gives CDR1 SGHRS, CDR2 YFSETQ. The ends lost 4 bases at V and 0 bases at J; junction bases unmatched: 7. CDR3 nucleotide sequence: TGCGCCAGCAGCCTCGGGACAGTGGACTCTGGAAACACCATATATTTT. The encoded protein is CASSLGTVDSGNTIYF. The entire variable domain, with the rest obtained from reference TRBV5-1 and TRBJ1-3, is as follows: KAGVTQTPRYLIKTRGQQVTLSCSPISGHRSVSWYQQTPGQGLQFLFEYFSETQRNKGNFPGRFSGRQFSNSRSEMNVSTLELGDSALYLCASSLGTVDSGNTIYFGEGSWLTVV.

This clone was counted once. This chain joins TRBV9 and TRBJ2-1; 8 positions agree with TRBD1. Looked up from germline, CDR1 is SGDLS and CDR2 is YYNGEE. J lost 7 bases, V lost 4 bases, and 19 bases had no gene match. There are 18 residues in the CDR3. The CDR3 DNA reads TGTGCCAGCAGCCCTAGAGGGTTGGGCAGGGGGCGCACAAATGAGCAGTTCTTC. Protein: CASSPRGLGRGRTNEQFF. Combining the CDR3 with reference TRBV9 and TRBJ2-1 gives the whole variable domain DSGVTQTPKHLITATGQRVTLRCSPRSGDLSVYWYQQSLDQGLQFLIQYYNGEERAKGNILERFSAQQFPDLHSELNLSSLELGDSALYFCASSPRGLGRGRTNEQFFGPGTRLTVL.

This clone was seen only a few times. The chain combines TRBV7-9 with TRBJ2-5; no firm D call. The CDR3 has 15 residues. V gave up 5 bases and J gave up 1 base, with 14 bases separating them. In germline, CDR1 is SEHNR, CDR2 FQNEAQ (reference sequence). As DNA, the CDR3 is TGTGCCAGCAGCCGAGTTGTCGAAACCCAAGAGACCCAGTACTTC. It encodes CASSRVVETQETQYF.

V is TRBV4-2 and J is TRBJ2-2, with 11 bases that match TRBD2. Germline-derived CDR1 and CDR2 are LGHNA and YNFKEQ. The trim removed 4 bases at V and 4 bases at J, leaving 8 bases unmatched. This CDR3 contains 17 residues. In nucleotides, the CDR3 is TGTGCCAGCAGCCCGGAACCGGGACTAGCGGCCACCGGGGAGCTGTTTTTT. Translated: CASSPEPGLAATGELFF.

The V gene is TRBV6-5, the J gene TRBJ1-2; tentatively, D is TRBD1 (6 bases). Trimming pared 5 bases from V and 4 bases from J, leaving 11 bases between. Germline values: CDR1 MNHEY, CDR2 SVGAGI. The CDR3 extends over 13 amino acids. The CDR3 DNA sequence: TGTGCCAGCAGTCAGGGGATTTTCTATGGCTACACCTTC. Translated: CASSQGIFYGYTF.

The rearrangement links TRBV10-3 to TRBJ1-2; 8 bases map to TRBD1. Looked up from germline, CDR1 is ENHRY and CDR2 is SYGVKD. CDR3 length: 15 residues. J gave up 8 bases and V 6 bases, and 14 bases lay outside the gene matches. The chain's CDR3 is CAISPGQEVLWGYTF. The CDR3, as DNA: TGTGCCATCAGCCCGGGACAGGAGGTGCTATGGGGCTACACCTTC.

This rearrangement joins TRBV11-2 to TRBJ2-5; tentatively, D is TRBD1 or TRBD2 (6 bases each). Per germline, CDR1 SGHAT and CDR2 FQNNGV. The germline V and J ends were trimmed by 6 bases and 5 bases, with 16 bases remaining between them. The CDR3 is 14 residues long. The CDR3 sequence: CASSSQGGRETQYF. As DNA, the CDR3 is TGTGCCAGCAGTTCACAGGGAGGTAGGGAGACCCAGTACTTC.

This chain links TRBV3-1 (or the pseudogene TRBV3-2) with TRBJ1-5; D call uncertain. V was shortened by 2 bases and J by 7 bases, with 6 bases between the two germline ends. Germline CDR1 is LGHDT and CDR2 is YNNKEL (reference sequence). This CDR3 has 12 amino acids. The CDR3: CASSQKTQPQHF. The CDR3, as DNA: TGTGCCAGCAGCCAAAAAACCCAGCCCCAGCATTTT.

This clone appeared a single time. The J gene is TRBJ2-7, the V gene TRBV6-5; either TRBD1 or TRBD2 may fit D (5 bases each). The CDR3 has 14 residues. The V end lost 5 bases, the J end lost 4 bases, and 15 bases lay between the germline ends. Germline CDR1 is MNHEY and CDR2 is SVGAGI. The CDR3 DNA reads TGTGCCAGCAGTCGAAGTGGGACGGTGTACGAGCAGTACTTC. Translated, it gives CASSRSGTVYEQYF.

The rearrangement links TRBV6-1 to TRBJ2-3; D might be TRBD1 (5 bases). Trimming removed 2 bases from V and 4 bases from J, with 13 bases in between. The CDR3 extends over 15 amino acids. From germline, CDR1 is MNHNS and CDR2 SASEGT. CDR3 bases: TGTGCCAGCAGTGAAATGTGGGGCCGGCCAGATACGCAGTATTTT. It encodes CASSEMWGRPDTQYF.

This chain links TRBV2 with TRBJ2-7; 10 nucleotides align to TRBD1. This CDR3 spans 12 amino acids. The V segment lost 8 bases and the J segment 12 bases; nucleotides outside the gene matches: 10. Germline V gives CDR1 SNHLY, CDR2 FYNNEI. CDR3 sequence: CASQTRTGGRYF. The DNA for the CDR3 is TGTGCCAGCCAAACCCGGACAGGGGGACGGTACTTC.

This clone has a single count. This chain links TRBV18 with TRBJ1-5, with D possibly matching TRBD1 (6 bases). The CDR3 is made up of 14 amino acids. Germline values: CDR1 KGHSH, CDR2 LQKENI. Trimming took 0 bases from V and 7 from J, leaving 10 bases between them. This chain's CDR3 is CASSPPGGGQPQHF. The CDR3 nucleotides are TGTGCCAGCTCACCACCAGGGGGAGGCCAGCCCCAGCATTTT.

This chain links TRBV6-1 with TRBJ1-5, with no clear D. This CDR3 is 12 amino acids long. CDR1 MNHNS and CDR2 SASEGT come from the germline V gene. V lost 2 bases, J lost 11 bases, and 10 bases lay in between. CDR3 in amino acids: CASSESSMTQHF. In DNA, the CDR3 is TGTGCCAGCAGTGAATCCAGTATGACCCAGCATTTT.

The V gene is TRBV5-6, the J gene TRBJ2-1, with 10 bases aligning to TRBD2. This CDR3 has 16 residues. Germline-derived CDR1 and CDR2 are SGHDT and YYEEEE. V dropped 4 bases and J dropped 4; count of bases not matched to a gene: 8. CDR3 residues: CASSLGSGGTYNEQFF. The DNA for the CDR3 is TGTGCCAGCAGCCTCGGTAGCGGGGGGACGTACAATGAGCAGTTCTTC.

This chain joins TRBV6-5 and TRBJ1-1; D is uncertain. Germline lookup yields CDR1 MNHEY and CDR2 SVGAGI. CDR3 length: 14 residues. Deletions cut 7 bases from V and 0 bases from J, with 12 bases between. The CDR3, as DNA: TGTGCCAGCATCCCCCTGGGAGTGAACACTGAAGCTTTCTTT. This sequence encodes CASIPLGVNTEAFF.

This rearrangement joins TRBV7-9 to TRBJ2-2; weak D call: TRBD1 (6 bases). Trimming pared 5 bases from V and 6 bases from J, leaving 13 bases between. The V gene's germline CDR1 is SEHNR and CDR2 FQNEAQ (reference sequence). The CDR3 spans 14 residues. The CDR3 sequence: CASSTRQASGELFF. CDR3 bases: TGTGCCAGCAGCACCAGACAGGCATCCGGGGAGCTGTTTTTT.

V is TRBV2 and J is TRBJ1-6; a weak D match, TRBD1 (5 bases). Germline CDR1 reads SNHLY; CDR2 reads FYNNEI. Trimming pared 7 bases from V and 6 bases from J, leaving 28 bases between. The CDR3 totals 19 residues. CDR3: CASNMQSEQPAGGNSPLHF. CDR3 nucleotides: TGTGCCAGCAACATGCAGTCGGAGCAGCCCGCGGGGGGTAATTCACCCCTCCACTTT. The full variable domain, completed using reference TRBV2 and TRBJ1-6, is EPEVTQTPSHQVTQMGQEVILRCVPISNHLYFYWYRQILGQKVEFLVSFYNNEISEKSEIFDDQFSVERPDGSNFTLKIRSTKLEDSAMYFCASNMQSEQPAGGNSPLHFGNGTRLTVT.

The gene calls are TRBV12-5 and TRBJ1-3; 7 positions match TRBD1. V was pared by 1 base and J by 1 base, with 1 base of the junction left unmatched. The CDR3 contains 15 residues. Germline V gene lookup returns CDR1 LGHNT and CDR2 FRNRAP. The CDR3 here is CASGLATGSGNTIYF. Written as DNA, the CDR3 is TGTGCTAGTGGTTTGGCGACAGGGTCTGGAAACACCATATATTTT.

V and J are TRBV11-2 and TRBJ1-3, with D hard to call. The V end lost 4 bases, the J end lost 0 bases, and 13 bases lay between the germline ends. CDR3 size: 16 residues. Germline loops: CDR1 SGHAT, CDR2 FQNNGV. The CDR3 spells CASSSSRTFSGNTIYF. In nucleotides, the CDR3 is TGTGCCAGCAGCTCGTCCCGAACCTTCTCTGGAAACACCATATATTTT.

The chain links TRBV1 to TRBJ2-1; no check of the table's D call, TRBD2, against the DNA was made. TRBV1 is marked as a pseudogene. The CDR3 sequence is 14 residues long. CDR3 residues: CTSSQEYLYNEQFF. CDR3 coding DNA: TGCACCAGCAGCCAAGAATACCTATACAATGAGCAGTTCTTC.

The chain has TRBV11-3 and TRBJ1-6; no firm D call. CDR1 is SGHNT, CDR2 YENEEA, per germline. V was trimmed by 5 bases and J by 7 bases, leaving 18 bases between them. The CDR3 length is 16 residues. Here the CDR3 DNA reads TGTGCCAGCAGCACCTCCAAGGCAGGAGAAAATTCACCCCTCCACTTT. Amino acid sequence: CASSTSKAGENSPLHF.

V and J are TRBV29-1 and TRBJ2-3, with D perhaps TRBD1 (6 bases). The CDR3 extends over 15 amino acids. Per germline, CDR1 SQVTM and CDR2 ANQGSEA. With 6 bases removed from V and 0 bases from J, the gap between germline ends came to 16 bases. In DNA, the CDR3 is TGCAGCGTAGAGACAGGTGGACCTAGCACAGATACGCAGTATTTT. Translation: CSVETGGPSTDTQYF.

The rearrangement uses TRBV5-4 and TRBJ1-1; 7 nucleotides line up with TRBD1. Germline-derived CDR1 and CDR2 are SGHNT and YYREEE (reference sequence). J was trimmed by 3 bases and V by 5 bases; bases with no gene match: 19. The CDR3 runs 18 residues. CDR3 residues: CASRPRGRGRGLDTEAFF. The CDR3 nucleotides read TGTGCCAGCAGACCAAGGGGGAGGGGGCGAGGTTTGGACACTGAAGCTTTCTTT.

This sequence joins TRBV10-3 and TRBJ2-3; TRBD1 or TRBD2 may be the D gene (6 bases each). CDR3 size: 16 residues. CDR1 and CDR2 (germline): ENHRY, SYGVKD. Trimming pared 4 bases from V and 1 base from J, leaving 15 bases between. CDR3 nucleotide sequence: TGTGCCATCAGTGGGGGGCGGGAAGGTGGCACAGATACGCAGTATTTT. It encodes CAISGGREGGTDTQYF.

CDR3 protein: CASSTGTSGGYEQFF. The CDR3 DNA reads TGCGCCAGCAGCACCGGGACTAGCGGGGGCTATGAGCAGTTCTTC. The chain is built from TRBV5-1 and TRBJ2-1; 14 bases line up with TRBD2. V was clipped by 4 bases and J by 8 bases; unmatched bases: 5. This CDR3 is 15 amino acids long. Germline CDR1 is SGHRS and CDR2 is YFSETQ.

CDR3: CASTPVPGTSGAQETQYF. The CDR3 DNA reads TGTGCCAGCACCCCCGTCCCCGGGACTAGCGGAGCCCAAGAGACCCAGTACTTC. The V call is TRBV2, the J call TRBJ2-5; 11 nucleotides line up with TRBD2. The germline V gene encodes CDR1 SNHLY and CDR2 FYNNEI. V shed 7 bases and J 1 base; nucleotides not matched to a gene: 14. The CDR3 runs 18 residues. The whole variable domain, filled in from reference TRBV2 and TRBJ2-5, reads EPEVTQTPSHQVTQMGQEVILRCVPISNHLYFYWYRQILGQKVEFLVSFYNNEISEKSEIFDDQFSVERPDGSNFTLKIRSTKLEDSAMYFCASTPVPGTSGAQETQYFGPGTRLLVL.

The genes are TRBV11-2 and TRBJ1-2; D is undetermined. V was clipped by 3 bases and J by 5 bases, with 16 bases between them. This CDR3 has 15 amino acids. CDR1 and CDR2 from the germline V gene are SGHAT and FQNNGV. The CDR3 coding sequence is TGTGCCAGCAGCTTCGTCCCGCAAGTTGGGTATGGCTACACCTTC. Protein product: CASSFVPQVGYGYTF.